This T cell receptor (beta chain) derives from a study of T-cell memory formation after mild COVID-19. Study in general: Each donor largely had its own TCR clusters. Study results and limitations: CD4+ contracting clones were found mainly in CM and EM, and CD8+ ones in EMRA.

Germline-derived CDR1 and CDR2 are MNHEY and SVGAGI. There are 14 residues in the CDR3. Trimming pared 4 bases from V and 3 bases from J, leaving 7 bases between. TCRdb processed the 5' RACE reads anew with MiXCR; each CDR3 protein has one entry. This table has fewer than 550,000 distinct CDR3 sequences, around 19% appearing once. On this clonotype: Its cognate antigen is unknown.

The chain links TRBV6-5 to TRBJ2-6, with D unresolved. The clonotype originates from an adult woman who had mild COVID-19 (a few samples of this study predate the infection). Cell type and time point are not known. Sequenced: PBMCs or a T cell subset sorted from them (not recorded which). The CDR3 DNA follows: TGTGCCAGCAGTTCCCCTGGTGGGGCCAACGTCCTGACTTTC. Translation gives CASSSPGGANVLTF.